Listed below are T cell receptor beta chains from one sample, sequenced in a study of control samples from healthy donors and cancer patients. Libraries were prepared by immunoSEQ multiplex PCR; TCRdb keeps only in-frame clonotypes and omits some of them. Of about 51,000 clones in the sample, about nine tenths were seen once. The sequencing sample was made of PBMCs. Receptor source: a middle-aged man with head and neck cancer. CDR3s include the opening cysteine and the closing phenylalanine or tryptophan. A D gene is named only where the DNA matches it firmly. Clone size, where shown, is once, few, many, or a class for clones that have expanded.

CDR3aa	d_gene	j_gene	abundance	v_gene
CASSFTRHNEQFF	NA	TRBJ2-1	NA	TRBV7-3
CASSEAGMETQYF	NA	TRBJ2-5	NA	TRBV25-1
CASSQDHLGAAGELFF	NA	TRBJ2-2	NA	TRBV14
CASSLRLTGLISPLHF	NA	TRBJ1-6	NA	TRBV28
CASSEIGLDTQYF	NA	TRBJ2-3	NA	TRBV6-1
CASSLPDNEQFF	NA	TRBJ2-1	NA	TRBV7-2
CASGPPQGGQPQHF	NA	TRBJ1-5	NA	TRBV12-5
CASSDYGTGVGYTF	TRBD1	TRBJ1-2	NA	TRBV9
CASTPGRETGYGYTF	NA	TRBJ1-2	few	TRBV6-5
CAASRVGPLKNEQFF	NA	TRBJ2-1	once	TRBV15
CASRRAGNTEAFF	NA	TRBJ1-1	NA	TRBV7-8
CSVRTNYEQYF	NA	TRBJ2-7	NA	TRBV29-1
CASSYSIGMADTQYF	NA	TRBJ2-3	NA	TRBV6-6
CASSVGLDTGELFF	NA	TRBJ2-2	once	TRBV19
CASSQDSGSNQPQHF	NA	TRBJ1-5	NA	TRBV5-1
CASSFHRLAFSYEQYF	TRBD2	TRBJ2-7	once	TRBV28
CSAVRLMLPDYEQYF	NA	TRBJ2-7	few	TRBV29-1